Presented here are 29 T cell receptor beta chains from one specimen sequenced in a study of blood T cell repertoires in COVID-19. The repertoire was sequenced with immunoSEQ multiplex PCR; TCRdb's copy has only in-frame clones and lacks some. The sample holds 200,000 to 300,000 clones, about four fifths seen once. Input material: peripheral blood. The receptor set was obtained from a man aged 50 or older with acute or convalescent COVID-19.

V and J are TRBV11-2 and TRBJ1-5, with D perhaps TRBD1 (5 bases). Germline V lookup: CDR1 SGHAT, CDR2 FQNNGV. CDR3 length: 16 amino acids. The V end lost 2 bases, the J end lost 2 bases, and 13 bases lay between the germline ends. CDR3 sequence reads: CASSLSAGNGNQPQHF. CDR3 DNA sequence: TGTGCCAGCAGCTTAAGTGCAGGGAATGGCAATCAGCCCCAGCATTTT.

The chain carries TRBV5-1 and TRBJ1-1, with unresolved D. CDR1 is SGHRS and CDR2 is YFSETQ in the germline V gene. The CDR3 has 16 residues. The V end was cut by 2 bases, the J end by 1 base, with 15 bases between. CDR3 nucleotides: TGCGCCAGCAGCTTTATGTTAGGGAGCGGGAACACTGAAGCTTTCTTT. This gives the protein CASSFMLGSGNTEAFF.

This sequence joins TRBV6-5 and TRBJ1-5, with D hard to call. Trimming shortened V by 5 bases and J by 1 base, and 9 bases separated the two germline ends. The V gene's germline CDR1 is MNHEY and CDR2 SVGAGI. This CDR3 contains 14 residues. CDR3 region: CASSIDNSNQPQHF. For the CDR3, the DNA is TGTGCCAGCAGTATTGACAACAGCAATCAGCCCCAGCATTTT.

The CDR3 loop is CASQEQTAAEQYF. In nucleotides, the CDR3 is TGCGCCAGCCAAGAACAAACAGCCGCAGAGCAGTACTTC. The V call is TRBV5-1, the J call TRBJ2-7, with unresolved D. The germline V and J ends were trimmed by 7 bases and 7 bases, with 18 bases remaining between them. From germline, CDR1 is SGHRS and CDR2 YFSETQ. This CDR3 is 13 amino acids long.

The chain recombines TRBV11-2 with TRBJ1-2; 7 bases agree with TRBD1. V dropped 3 bases and J dropped 8; count of bases not matched to a gene: 9. Per germline, CDR1 SGHAT and CDR2 FQNNGV. The length of the CDR3 is 14 residues. As DNA, the CDR3 is TGTGCCAGCAGCTTTACTACAGGGGTAGAGGGCTACACCTTC. Residues: CASSFTTGVEGYTF.

V usage is TRBV11-2 and J usage is TRBJ1-4; possible D gene TRBD1, 5 bases. The germline gives CDR1 SGHAT, CDR2 FQNNGV. V lost 0 bases and J 8 bases, leaving 16 bases between the germline ends. The CDR3 contains 16 residues. The CDR3 nucleotides are TGTGCCAGCAGCTTAGATGGGGCTACCGGATACGAAAAACTGTTTTTT. Translating it yields CASSLDGATGYEKLFF. The full variable domain, rest sourced from reference TRBV11-2 and TRBJ1-4, is EAGVAQSPRYKIIEKRQSVAFWCNPISGHATLYWYQQILGQGPKLLIQFQNNGVVDDSQLPKDRFSAERLKGVDSTLKIQPAKLEDSAVYLCASSLDGATGYEKLFFGSGTQLSVL.

The V and J genes are TRBV7-2 and TRBJ1-1; TRBD1 matches 8 bases. This CDR3 is built from 13 residues. The V and J ends lost 8 bases and 4 bases, in that order; junction bases with no gene match: 6. Germline CDR1 is SGHTA and CDR2 is FQGNSA. The CDR3 spells CASAGQGGTEAFF. CDR3 DNA: TGTGCCAGCGCCGGACAGGGAGGCACTGAAGCTTTCTTT.

On this clone itself: At the DNA level, this CDR3 is encoded by other sequences in the same sample as well. V usage is TRBV3-1 (or the pseudogene TRBV3-2) and J usage is TRBJ1-2; D not certain. The V gene's germline CDR1 is LGHDT and CDR2 YNNKEL (reference sequence). Trimming took off 1 base at V and 4 bases at J, with 4 bases between the two ends. CDR3 length: 12 amino acids. The CDR3 region is CASSQGGYGYTF. DNA for the CDR3: TGTGCCAGCAGCCAAGGCGGCTATGGCTACACCTTC.

The chain uses TRBV7-9 and TRBJ2-3, with 8 bases identical to TRBD2. This CDR3 has 16 residues. Germline lookup yields CDR1 SEHNR and CDR2 FQNEAQ (reference sequence). The junction had 7 bases not matched to a gene; V was cut back by 5 bases and J by 0 bases. CDR3 sequence reads: CASSPSSGGSTDTQYF. The CDR3 DNA is TGTGCCAGCAGCCCCTCGAGCGGGGGAAGCACAGATACGCAGTATTTT.

The J gene is TRBJ1-4, the V gene TRBV15; D unclear. Trimming took off 0 bases at V and 8 bases at J, with 13 bases between the two ends. Germline V gives CDR1 LNHNV, CDR2 YYDKDF (reference sequence). This CDR3 comprises 15 residues. Written as DNA, the CDR3 is TGTGCCACCAGCAGAGACTTGATAGCTGGGGAAAAACTGTTTTTT. It yields the protein CATSRDLIAGEKLFF.

The chain couples TRBV19 to TRBJ1-2; 8 bases fit TRBD1. The CDR3 length is 15 residues. V shed 4 bases, J shed 5 bases, and the junction held 9 bases outside the gene matches. The germline gives CDR1 LNHDA, CDR2 SQIVND (reference sequence). The CDR3 DNA is TGTGCCAGTAGTAATACCCCAGGGGGCGCTTATGGCTACACCTTC. It encodes CASSNTPGGAYGYTF.

To note about this clone: The germline gene is not matched at one end of the junction; a read error may be the cause. The chain joins TRBV27 to TRBJ1-6; maybe TRBD1 (6 bases). This CDR3 region has 15 residues. CDR1 and CDR2 from the germline V gene are MNHEY and SMNVEV (reference sequence). The CDR3 DNA is TGTGCCAGCAGTTTCGCAGTGTCCCCGGGGGGACATCTTTACTTT. This translates into CASSFAVSPGGHLYF.

This rearrangement joins TRBV9 to TRBJ2-7; D ambiguous. From germline, CDR1 is SGDLS and CDR2 YYNGEE. This CDR3 contains 14 residues. Trimming removed 0 bases from V and 0 bases from J, with 7 bases in between. CDR3 sequence (DNA): TGTGCCAGCAGCGTAGCGGGTTTCTCCTACGAGCAGTACTTC. Amino acids: CASSVAGFSYEQYF. Together with reference TRBV9 and TRBJ2-7, the CDR3 gives the full variable domain: DSGVTQTPKHLITATGQRVTLRCSPRSGDLSVYWYQQSLDQGLQFLIQYYNGEERAKGNILERFSAQQFPDLHSELNLSSLELGDSALYFCASSVAGFSYEQYFGPGTRLTVT.

The rearrangement links TRBV6-5 to TRBJ1-2; the match to TRBD1 covers 7 bases. The CDR3 totals 15 residues. Germline V gene lookup returns CDR1 MNHEY and CDR2 SVGAGI. Losses at the gene ends were 7 bases for V and 2 bases for J; bases not matched to a gene: 10. CDR3 bases: TGTGCCAGCACTAGGACCGGGACAGAGAACTATGGCTACACCTTC. Amino acid sequence: CASTRTGTENYGYTF.

This clone was seen only a few times. The genes are TRBV10-1 and TRBJ1-2, with 8 bases aligning to TRBD1. This CDR3 is built from 13 residues. Trimming took 4 bases from V and 6 from J; bases not matched to a gene: 4. Germline V CDR1 and CDR2: WNHNN, SYGVQD (reference sequence). CDR3 in DNA: TGCGCCAGCAGTGTAGGACAGGGAAATGGCTACACCTTC. It translates to CASSVGQGNGYTF.

The chain has TRBV19 and TRBJ1-5; no clear D. The CDR3 length is 14 residues. Germline CDR1 reads LNHDA; CDR2 reads SQIVND (reference sequence). Trimming left V 6 bases short and J 3 bases short, with 12 bases between. The CDR3 region is CASREGYFNQPQHF. The CDR3 region has the DNA TGTGCCAGTAGAGAGGGATATTTCAATCAGCCCCAGCATTTT.

The rearrangement links TRBV19 to TRBJ2-2; 7 bases are a match to TRBD1. Per the germline V gene, CDR1 is LNHDA and CDR2 is SQIVND (reference sequence). V trimming: 9 bases; J trimming: 3 bases; junction bases outside the gene matches: 7. This CDR3 has 14 amino acids. The CDR3 region is CASQPQGYTGELFF. CDR3 sequence (DNA): TGTGCCAGCCAGCCACAGGGGTACACCGGGGAGCTGTTTTTT.

The chain joins TRBV28 to TRBJ2-7; a possible D gene is TRBD2 (7 bases). Per the germline V gene, CDR1 is MDHEN and CDR2 is SYDVKM. This CDR3 is 16 amino acids long. V lost 8 bases and J 0 bases, leaving 20 bases between the germline ends. The CDR3 DNA sequence: TGTGCCAGCGCCCGAGGGGGGGGCGTTAACTCCTACGAGCAGTACTTC. Residues: CASARGGGVNSYEQYF.

This rearrangement joins TRBV6-5 to TRBJ2-7; 10 bases are shared with TRBD2. Germline V lookup: CDR1 MNHEY, CDR2 SVGAGI. This CDR3 is 14 amino acids long. The V segment lost 6 bases and the J segment 7 bases; nucleotides outside the gene matches: 9. CDR3 sequence reads: CASSRGLALLEQYF. Here the CDR3 DNA reads TGTGCCAGCAGCCGGGGACTAGCGCTTCTGGAGCAGTACTTC.

The chain recombines TRBV6-2 or TRBV6-3 with TRBJ2-5; no firm D call. The germline V and J ends were trimmed by 2 bases and 4 bases, with 11 bases remaining between them. The CDR3 loop spans 14 amino acids. Germline V gene data show CDR1 as MNHEY and CDR2 as SVGEGT. The CDR3, as DNA: TGTGCCAGCAGTTACGGCTTCCAACCAGAGACCCAGTACTTC. It codes for CASSYGFQPETQYF.

The V and J genes are TRBV6-5 and TRBJ2-7, with 10 bases lining up with TRBD1. With V trimmed by 6 bases and J by 3 bases, 8 bases remained unmatched. Germline V gene sequence: CDR1 MNHEY, CDR2 SVGAGI. The CDR3 is 15 amino acids. The CDR3 DNA reads TGTGCCAGCAGGATACCGGGACAGGGGCACTACGAGCAGTACTTC. Encoded protein: CASRIPGQGHYEQYF.

The rearrangement uses TRBV30 and TRBJ2-2; no reliable D call. CDR3 length equals 16 residues. V shed 6 bases and J shed 3 bases, with 20 bases lying between them. Germline-derived CDR1 and CDR2 are GTSNPN and SVGIG (reference sequence). The CDR3 sequence: CACRRWVEIDTGELFF. CDR3 DNA sequence: TGTGCCTGTCGGAGATGGGTGGAGATCGACACCGGGGAGCTGTTTTTT.

The chain carries TRBV14 and TRBJ2-3; D may be TRBD1 (5 bases). The CDR3 runs 13 residues. Trimming pared 0 bases from V and 6 bases from J, leaving 7 bases between. Germline CDR1 reads SGHDN; CDR2 reads FVKESK. The CDR3 DNA reads TGTGCCAGCAGCCAAGATGACAGCGATACGCAGTATTTT. Amino acid sequence: CASSQDDSDTQYF.

This chain joins TRBV7-9 and TRBJ1-2; D gene unclear. From germline, CDR1 is SEHNR and CDR2 FQNEAQ (reference sequence). CDR3 size: 14 residues. Deletions cut 0 bases from V and 5 bases from J, with 10 bases between. CDR3 residues: CASSLAYSGYGYTF. CDR3 nucleotide sequence: TGTGCCAGCAGCTTAGCTTACAGCGGATATGGCTACACCTTC.

This clone was observed a handful of times. The same CDR3 is also encoded by other DNA sequences in this sample. The chain recombines TRBV11-2 with TRBJ2-7; D may be TRBD2 (5 bases). V shed 1 base and J shed 0 bases, with 10 bases lying between them. The CDR3 has 15 amino acids. The germline V gene has CDR1 SGHAT and CDR2 FQNNGV. In nucleotides, the CDR3 is TGTGCCAGCAGCTTAGCGAGCGGTTCCTCCTACGAGCAGTACTTC. Translating gives CASSLASGSSYEQYF.

This chain connects TRBV7-2 to TRBJ2-7; TRBD1 matches at 7 bases. This CDR3 spans 13 amino acids. Germline V gene lookup returns CDR1 SGHTA and CDR2 FQGNSA. The ends lost 6 bases at V and 6 bases at J; junction bases unmatched: 8. Written as DNA, the CDR3 is TGTGCCAGCAGTTATACAGGGGTAGGCGAGCAGTACTTC. It codes for CASSYTGVGEQYF.

J is TRBJ1-5 and V is TRBV28, with 7 positions matching TRBD1. The CDR3 extends over 16 amino acids. Germline CDR1 is MDHEN and CDR2 is SYDVKM. V dropped 4 bases and J dropped 4; count of bases not matched to a gene: 10. CDR3 DNA sequence: TGTGCCAGCAGTTCCCTCTCAGGACAGGAGAATCAGCCCCAGCATTTT. Translating it yields CASSSLSGQENQPQHF.

The DNA for the CDR3 is TGTGCCAGTAGTATAGATGGGCCAGGGGGGTACGAGCAGTACTTC. Its translation: CASSIDGPGGYEQYF. The chain couples TRBV19 to TRBJ2-7; TRBD1 might be the D (7 bases). V lost 0 bases to trimming and J lost 4 bases, with 13 bases between them. The CDR3 is 15 residues long. Germline CDR1 is LNHDA and CDR2 is SQIVND (reference sequence).

This chain links TRBV4-2 with TRBJ2-7; a weak D match, TRBD1 (6 bases). The V and J ends lost 1 base and 0 bases respectively, with 13 bases between them. Germline assignment: CDR1 LGHNA and CDR2 YNFKEQ. This CDR3 is built from 16 residues. CDR3 coding DNA: TGTGCCAGCAGCCAAGGGGGCTGGGGGCTCTCCTACGAGCAGTACTTC. Its protein product is CASSQGGWGLSYEQYF.